This T cell receptor beta chain was profiled in a study of shared clonotypes between healthy human individuals. The CDR3 sequence is 15 residues long. The V gene's germline CDR1 is SGDLS and CDR2 YYNGEE. V was shortened by 2 bases and J by 0 bases, with 12 bases between the two germline ends. This clone was seen a single time. Assay used: immunoSEQ multiplex PCR; TCRdb lists only in-frame clones, some missing. Of about 1,800,000 clones in the sample, roughly 94% were seen once. Terminally differentiated effector memory CD45RA+ cells were excluded by CCR7 positive selection of CD45RO-negative cells. Input material: naive CD8+ T cells sorted from blood. The chain is built from TRBV9 and TRBJ2-7, with D possibly being TRBD2 (5 bases). The receptor's source is a man aged 18 to 29 in good health. The DNA for the CDR3 is TGTGCCAGCAGCGTGAGTTATGGGAGCTCCTACGAGCAGTACTTC. Translating it yields CASSVSYGSSYEQYF.